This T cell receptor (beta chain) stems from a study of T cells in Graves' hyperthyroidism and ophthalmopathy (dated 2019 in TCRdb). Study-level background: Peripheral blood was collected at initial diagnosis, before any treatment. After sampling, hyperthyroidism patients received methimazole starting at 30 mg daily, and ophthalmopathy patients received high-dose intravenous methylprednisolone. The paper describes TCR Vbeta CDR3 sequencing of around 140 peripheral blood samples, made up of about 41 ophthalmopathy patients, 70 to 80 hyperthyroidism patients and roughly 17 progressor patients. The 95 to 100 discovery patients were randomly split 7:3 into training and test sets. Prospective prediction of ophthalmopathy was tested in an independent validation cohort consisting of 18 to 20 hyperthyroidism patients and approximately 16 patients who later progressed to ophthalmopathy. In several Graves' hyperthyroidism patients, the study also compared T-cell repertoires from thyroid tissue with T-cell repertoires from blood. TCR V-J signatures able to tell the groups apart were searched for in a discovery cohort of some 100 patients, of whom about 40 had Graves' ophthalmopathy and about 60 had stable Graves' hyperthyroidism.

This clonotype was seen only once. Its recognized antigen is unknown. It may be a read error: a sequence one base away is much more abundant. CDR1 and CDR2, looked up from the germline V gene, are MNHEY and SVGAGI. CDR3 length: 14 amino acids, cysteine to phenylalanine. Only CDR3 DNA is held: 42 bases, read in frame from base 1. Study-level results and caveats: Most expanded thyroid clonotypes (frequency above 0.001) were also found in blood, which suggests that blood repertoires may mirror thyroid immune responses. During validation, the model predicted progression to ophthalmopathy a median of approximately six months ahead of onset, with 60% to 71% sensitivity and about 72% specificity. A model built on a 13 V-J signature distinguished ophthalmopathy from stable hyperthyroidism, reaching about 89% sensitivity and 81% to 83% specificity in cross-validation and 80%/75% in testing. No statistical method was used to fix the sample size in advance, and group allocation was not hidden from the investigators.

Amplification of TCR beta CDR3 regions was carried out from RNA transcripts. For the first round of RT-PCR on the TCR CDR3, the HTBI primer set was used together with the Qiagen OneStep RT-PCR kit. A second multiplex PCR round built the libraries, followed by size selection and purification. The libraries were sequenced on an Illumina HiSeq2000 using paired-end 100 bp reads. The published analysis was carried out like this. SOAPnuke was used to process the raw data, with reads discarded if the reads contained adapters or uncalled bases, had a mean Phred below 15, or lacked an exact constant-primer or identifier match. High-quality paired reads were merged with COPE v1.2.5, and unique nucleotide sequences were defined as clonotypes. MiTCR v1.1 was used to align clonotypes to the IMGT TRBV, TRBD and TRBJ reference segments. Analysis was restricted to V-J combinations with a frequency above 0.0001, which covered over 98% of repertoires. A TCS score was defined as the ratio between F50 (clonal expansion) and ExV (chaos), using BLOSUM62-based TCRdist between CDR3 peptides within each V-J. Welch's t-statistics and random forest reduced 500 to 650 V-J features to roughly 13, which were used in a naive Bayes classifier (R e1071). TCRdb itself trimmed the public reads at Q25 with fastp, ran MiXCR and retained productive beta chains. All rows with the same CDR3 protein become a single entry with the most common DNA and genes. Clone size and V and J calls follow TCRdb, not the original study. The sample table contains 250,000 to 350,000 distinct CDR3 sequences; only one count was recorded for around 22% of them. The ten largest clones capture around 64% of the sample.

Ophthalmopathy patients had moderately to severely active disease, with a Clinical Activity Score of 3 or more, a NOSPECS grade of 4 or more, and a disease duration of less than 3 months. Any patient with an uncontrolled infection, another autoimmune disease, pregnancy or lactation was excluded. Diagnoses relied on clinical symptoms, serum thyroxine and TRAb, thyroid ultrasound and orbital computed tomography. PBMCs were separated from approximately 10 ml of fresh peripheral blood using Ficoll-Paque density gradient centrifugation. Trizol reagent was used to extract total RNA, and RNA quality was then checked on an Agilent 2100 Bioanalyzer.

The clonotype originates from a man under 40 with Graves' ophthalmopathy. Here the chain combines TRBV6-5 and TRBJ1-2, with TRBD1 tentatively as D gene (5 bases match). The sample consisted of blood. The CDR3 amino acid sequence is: CAGSYRPLDYGYTF. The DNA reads TGTGCCGGCAGTTACAGGCCGTTAGACTATGGCTACACCTTC.